Listed below are T cell receptor beta chains from one sample, sequenced in a study of breast tumors, draining lymph nodes, adjacent tissues. One entry per CDR3 protein, called by TCRdb with MiXCR from the multiplex PCR reads. The sample shows some 100,000 distinct CDR3 sequences, around 21% of them seen only once. The sample taken for sequencing was axillary lymph node tissue. Receptor source: a female donor with breast cancer. Some clones in this sample may be carry-over from other donors' samples. Both conserved end residues are part of each CDR3. A D gene is named only where the DNA matches it firmly. The size of a clone is reported for some rows only, either as once, few or many, or as a class for expanded clones.

TRBV7-8	many	TRBD2	TRBJ2-7	CASSLSVTSGTEQYF	TGTGCCAGCAGCTTAAGCGTGACTAGCGGGACCGAGCAGTACTTC
TRBV19	many	TRBD1	TRBJ1-2	CASTIGQVYGYTF	TGTGCCAGTACCATAGGACAGGTTTATGGCTACACCTTC
TRBV20-1	many	TRBD1	TRBJ1-5	CSAREWTGLKPQHF	TGCAGTGCTAGAGAATGGACAGGGTTGAAGCCCCAGCATTTT
TRBV24-1	many	TRBD1	TRBJ2-2	CATSDHRVPGQIYTGELFF	TGTGCCACCAGTGACCACCGCGTGCCGGGACAGATCTACACCGGGGAGCTGTTTTTT
TRBV9	many	-	TRBJ2-1	CASSSEGLYNEQFF	TGTGCCAGCAGTTCGGAGGGGCTTTACAATGAGCAGTTCTTC
TRBV30	few	-	TRBJ1-2	CAWSVLAGKASYGYTF	TGTGCCTGGAGTGTATTGGCAGGAAAAGCTTCCTATGGCTACACCTTC
TRBV30	-	TRBD1	TRBJ2-5	CAWSVQSRGGHRGRDGVSETQYF	TGTGCCTGGAGTGTACAGAGTAGGGGGGGTCACAGGGGGCGCGACGGGGTGTCCGAGACCCAGTACTTC
TRBV5-1	-	-	TRBJ2-1	CASRYTGQRRDEQLF	TGCGCCAGCAGATATACCGGGCAAAGGCGCGATGAGCAGCTCTTC
TRBV18	many	-	TRBJ1-2	CASSPRDGFYTF	TGTGCCAGCTCACCGAGGGACGGATTCTACACCTTC
TRBV4-1	many	TRBD2	TRBJ2-7	CASSRLGGSEYEQYF	TGCGCCAGCAGCCGGTTAGGCGGGAGTGAGTACGAGCAGTACTTC
TRBV4-2	many	-	TRBJ2-5	CASSQDQGRETQYF	TGTGCCAGCAGCCAAGACCAGGGGAGGGAGACCCAGTACTTC
TRBV5-1	many	TRBD2	TRBJ2-3	CASSTGTSGRTGTDTQYF	TGCGCCAGCAGTACCGGGACTAGCGGGAGGACAGGCACAGATACGCAGTATTTT
TRBV9	many	-	TRBJ2-1	CASSLGWNEQFF	TGTGCCAGCAGCCTGGGCTGGAATGAGCAGTTCTTC
TRBV7-6	many	-	TRBJ2-2	CASSSLVGTNTGELFF	TGTGCCAGCAGCTCCCTTGTGGGCACGAACACCGGGGAGCTGTTTTTT
TRBV5-1	many	-	TRBJ2-3	CASSLRAQPDTQYF	TGCGCCAGCAGCTTGCGGGCCCAGCCCGATACGCAGTATTTT
TRBV6-1	many	-	TRBJ2-7	CASSEGEGGRQYF	TGTGCCAGCAGTGAAGGAGAGGGTGGTAGGCAGTACTTC
TRBV6-4	many	-	TRBJ2-3	CASGPGSTDTQYF	TGTGCCAGCGGCCCAGGGAGCACAGATACGCAGTATTTT
TRBV5-1	many	TRBD1	TRBJ2-3	CASSLAGTGGITDTQYF	TGCGCCAGCAGCTTGGCGGGGACAGGGGGCATCACAGATACGCAGTATTTT
TRBV7-9	-	TRBD1	TRBJ1-4	CASSMTGTAGEKLFF	TGTGCCAGCAGCATGACCGGGACAGCGGGAGAAAAACTGTTTTTT
TRBV3-1	many	-	TRBJ2-5	CASSASPGSGETQYF	TGTGCCAGCAGCGCGTCTCCGGGGAGTGGAGAGACCCAGTACTTC
TRBV2	many	-	TRBJ1-2	CASKILYYGYTF	TGTGCCAGCAAAATTTTGTACTATGGCTACACCTTC
TRBV5-4	many	-	TRBJ2-7	CASTQKNRDGGVEQYF	TGTGCCAGCACCCAGAAGAACCGGGACGGAGGGGTCGAGCAGTACTTC
TRBV28	few	TRBD2	TRBJ2-7	CASSGTSGISYEQYF	TGTGCCAGCAGTGGGACTAGCGGGATCTCCTACGAGCAGTACTTC
TRBV10-2	many	-	TRBJ1-2	CASSERNNYGYTF	TGCGCCAGCAGTGAGAGGAATAACTATGGCTACACCTTC
TRBV4-2	many	-	TRBJ1-3	CASSQAWGFGNTIYF	TGTGCCAGCAGCCAAGCTTGGGGTTTCGGAAACACCATATATTTT
TRBV7-8	many	-	TRBJ2-7	CASSLRSFDEQYF	TGTGCCAGCAGCTTACGCTCCTTCGACGAGCAGTACTTC
TRBV5-1	many	TRBD1	TRBJ1-2	CASSLGTGNGYTF	TGCGCCAGCAGCCTGGGGACAGGGAACGGCTACACCTTC
TRBV7-2	-	-	TRBJ1-5	CASSSGEGNQPQHF	TGTGCCAGCAGCTCAGGGGAGGGCAATCAGCCCCAGCATTTT
TRBV27	few	TRBD1	TRBJ2-1	CASSPGQGLYNEQFF	TGTGCCAGCAGTCCCGGACAGGGTCTCTACAATGAGCAGTTCTTC
TRBV5-1	once	-	TRBJ2-1	CASSSSGYNEQFF	TGCGCCAGCAGCTCAAGCGGCTACAATGAGCAGTTCTTC
TRBV5-1	-	-	TRBJ1-1	CASSLNMGTEAFF	TGCGCCAGCAGCTTGAACATGGGGACTGAAGCTTTCTTT